This TCR beta chain was documented in a study of response to subunit inactivated influenza vaccine. The study's findings and limits: T cells newly recruited by each seasonal influenza vaccination are few, the authors suggested.

After removal of 5 bases from V and 4 bases from J, the junction contained 10 bases not matched to a gene. The CDR3 spans 17 residues. Germline values: CDR1 SEHNR, CDR2 FQNEAQ (reference sequence). This clonotype occurred many times. Its antigen is currently unknown. TCRdb itself ran the RT-PCR reads through MiXCR, one entry per CDR3 protein. Seen here are 860,000 or so distinct CDR3 sequences, roughly 20% observed once, and the top ten hold about a tenth. The TCR comes from a man aged 45-65 years who received an inactivated influenza vaccine. The chain carries TRBV7-9 and TRBJ2-3, with 12 bases matching TRBD2. Source: PBMCs from blood, taken roughly 5 days after vaccination. The CDR3 spells CASSRLRTSGMADTQYF. CDR3 DNA: TGTGCCAGCAGCCGCCTTAGGACTAGCGGGATGGCAGATACGCAGTATTTT.